Listed below are T cell receptor beta chains from one sample, sequenced in a study of spatial heterogeneity in lung cancer. Using its own MiXCR run on the 5' RACE reads, TCRdb lists one record per CDR3 protein. The table has under 25,000 distinct CDR3 sequences, over 6% seen once; the top ten hold roughly an eighth. The specimen comprised PBMCs, sampled at surgery. The receptors were sampled from a male donor with early-stage non-small cell lung cancer. CDR3s include the opening cysteine and the closing phenylalanine or tryptophan. A D gene is named only where the DNA matches it firmly. Expanded clones get a size class; other rows say once, few or many, or leave the size out.

abundance	j_gene	d_gene	v_gene	CDR3aa	CDR3nt
many	TRBJ1-3	NA	TRBV7-2	CASSRRAGGDASGNTIYF	TGTGCCAGCAGCCGAAGGGCGGGTGGGGACGCATCTGGAAACACCATATATTTT
NA	TRBJ2-1	NA	TRBV28	CASSYLTVYNEQFF	TGTGCCAGCAGTTATTTGACTGTCTACAATGAGCAGTTCTTC
many	TRBJ1-5	NA	TRBV28	CASIHSYDQPQHF	TGTGCCAGCATCCATTCGTACGATCAGCCCCAGCATTTT
NA	TRBJ2-1	TRBD2	TRBV6-6	CASSYSGGLADEKSYNEQFF	TGTGCCAGCAGTTACTCGGGGGGACTAGCGGATGAGAAGTCCTACAATGAGCAGTTCTTC
many	TRBJ1-1	TRBD1	TRBV18	CASSADRGTEAFF	TGTGCCAGCTCGGCCGACAGGGGCACTGAAGCTTTCTTT
many	TRBJ1-3	NA	TRBV4-1	CASSPDRGNTIYF	TGCGCCAGCAGCCCGGACCGTGGAAACACCATATATTTT
many	TRBJ1-1	NA	TRBV6-1	CASSERDNTEAFF	TGTGCCAGCAGTGAAAGGGACAACACTGAAGCTTTCTTT
NA	TRBJ1-4	NA	TRBV25-1	CASSNSQKLFF	TGTGCCAGCAGTAATTCGCAAAAACTGTTTTTT
many	TRBJ2-5	NA	TRBV7-9	CASSLASVWETQYF	TGTGCCAGCAGCTTAGCTAGCGTCTGGGAGACCCAGTACTTC
many	TRBJ2-6	NA	TRBV13	CASSYDNVGANVLTF	TGTGCCAGCAGCTACGACAACGTTGGGGCCAACGTCCTGACTTTC
many	TRBJ1-2	NA	TRBV18	CASSPRQGFGYTF	TGTGCCAGCTCACCACGCCAGGGTTTTGGCTACACCTTC
many	TRBJ2-3	TRBD2	TRBV7-2	CASSLGLAGFEHTQYF	TGTGCCAGCAGCTTAGGACTAGCGGGTTTTGAACATACGCAGTATTTT
NA	TRBJ2-7	NA	TRBV27	CASSLDSTYEQYF	TGTGCCAGCAGTTTAGACTCTACCTACGAGCAGTACTTC
NA	TRBJ1-1	NA	TRBV28	CASSPPSDSTEAFF	TGTGCCAGCAGTCCTCCATCTGACAGCACTGAAGCTTTCTTT
many	TRBJ2-6	TRBD1	TRBV5-1	CASGQGATGANVLTF	TGCGCCAGCGGACAGGGGGCTACAGGGGCCAACGTCCTGACTTTC
few	TRBJ2-4	NA	TRBV7-2	CASSLASRLQYF	TGTGCCAGCAGCTTAGCGTCGAGACTTCAGTACTTC
NA	TRBJ2-1	NA	TRBV5-1	CASSLAREARGYNEQFF	TGCGCCAGCAGCTTGGCCCGGGAAGCCCGGGGCTACAATGAGCAGTTCTTC
many	TRBJ2-1	TRBD2	TRBV27	CASSLRLAGNEQFF	TGTGCCAGCAGTTTAAGGCTAGCGGGAAATGAGCAGTTCTTC
NA	TRBJ2-1	TRBD2	TRBV6-6	CASSYSGLAGVYDEQFF	TGTGCCAGCAGTTACTCAGGACTAGCGGGAGTGTACGATGAGCAGTTCTTC
many	TRBJ1-3	NA	TRBV18	CASSPRLPSSGNTIYF	TGTGCCAGCTCACCGAGACTCCCGAGCTCTGGAAACACCATATATTTT
many	TRBJ1-1	NA	TRBV5-1	CASSIEPGVAEAFF	TGCGCCAGCAGCATAGAACCAGGGGTGGCTGAAGCTTTCTTT
few	TRBJ2-3	TRBD2	TRBV20-1	CSARDHTGTSDTDTQYF	TGCAGTGCTAGAGACCATACCGGGACTAGCGACACAGATACGCAGTATTTT
many	TRBJ1-3	NA	TRBV5-1	CASSLSGAVGNTIYF	TGCGCCAGCAGCTTATCGGGGGCCGTTGGCAACACCATATATTTT
many	TRBJ1-4	NA	TRBV20-1	CSARDPLTDRKEKLFF	TGCAGTGCTAGAGATCCTCTAACCGACCGAAAGGAAAAACTGTTTTTT
many	TRBJ1-5	TRBD1	TRBV5-6	CASSLGQGGWQPQHF	TGTGCCAGCAGCTTGGGACAGGGGGGATGGCAGCCCCAGCATTTT
NA	TRBJ2-2	TRBD1	TRBV28	CASTPPSGQHTTGELFF	TGTGCCAGCACCCCACCGTCGGGACAGCACACCACCGGGGAGCTGTTTTTT